This TCR beta chain was observed in a study of human T cells and chemical hapten exposure (dated by TCRdb to 2020 to 2022). Regarding the research as a whole: For sensitization, 2% DPC in acetone was applied to a 2 cm by 2 cm area of upper inner arm skin. Weekly therapeutic DPC doses were additionally applied to the scalp of patients throughout the roughly 23-week study period. Patch testing was performed on the upper back with Finn chambers containing 0.01% DPC, and the patch tests were scored after 6 days according to International Contact Dermatitis Research Group standards. Alopecia areata with under or over 50% scalp involvement, alopecia totalis and alopecia universalis were represented in the patient cohort, which was mostly female. The libraries were sequenced as a pool, and the TCR yield per sample differed mostly because of small variations in library volumes within the pool. In alopecia patients, the study followed how the peripheral blood TCR repertoire changed in vivo over primary and secondary sensitization to diphenylcyclopropenone (DPC), a hapten. Blood samples were taken from patients before sensitization (week 0) and then at 2, 6 and about 24 weeks after DPC sensitization. Blood for TCR sequencing was provided by twenty-nine alopecia patients at one to four time points (pre-sensitization, 2, 6 and 24 weeks). The paper's findings and limits, for the study overall: Significantly more large CDR3 similarity clusters were formed by expanded TCRs than by pre-sensitization or healthy control sets, consistent with antigen-driven responses. The number of PT1 expanded TCRs positively correlated with patch test score, significant at thresholds 8, 16 and 32 but not 4. After repeated subsampling, the strength of the expansion versus patch-test correlation and the threshold at which it became significant changed. DPC sensitization did not change the number of TCRs with a frequency above 1 in 1000, and there was no evidence of changes in global repertoire structure. Because all patients had alopecia, a presumed autoimmune disease, the immune response of the patients might differ from that of healthy individuals.

Read against the paper, the sample's time point label means: patch test 1, 2 weeks after DPC sensitization. What this sample's treatment or condition label stands for: therapeutic diphenylcyclopropenone sensitization with weekly scalp DPC. At each patch-test visit, blood was drawn before the patch test was applied. To be eligible, patients had to be aged 18 to 70, diagnosed with alopecia and judged suitable for DPC therapy, while pregnant patients were excluded. Total RNA was isolated from unfractionated whole blood collected in Tempus Blood RNA tubes. The receptor library was made with RACE. TCRdb names NextSeq 500 as the instrument used. During library preparation, unique molecular identifiers were attached to individual cDNA molecules so that TCRs could be counted in a quantitative, reproducible way. For every blood RNA sample, sequencing covered both the TCR alpha and TCR beta chains. The authors' pipeline ran thus. A median of about 89,000 TCRs per sample was observed, with a range of 23,224 to 690,600. V, J and CDR3 annotation of the TCR reads was performed with the Decombinator software suite. For PS versus PT1 abundance plots, all samples were subsampled to the same number of TCRs (28,000). Expanded TCRs were defined as absent before sensitization and observed at least eight times at the 2-week time point. TCRdb reran the public reads through fastp at Q25 and MiXCR, keeping productive beta chains. Rows with one shared CDR3 protein collapse into an entry with the most common genes and DNA. V and J calls and clone size were set by TCRdb, not the authors. In all, the sample holds 300,000 to 450,000 distinct CDR3 sequences, and 4.8% of those were seen once. About 2.2% of the sample comes from the top ten.

This clonotype was recorded at least ten times. What this receptor recognizes is not known. Base qualities were left out, and no much larger clone turns up one base away. The germline V gene sets CDR1 to SQVTM and CDR2 to ANQGSEA. V sheds 7 bases and J sheds 8 bases, leaving 14 bases between their ends. The CDR3, from cysteine to phenylalanine, totals 11 residues. Only CDR3 DNA is held: 33 bases, read in frame from base 1. This receptor was obtained from a woman aged 45-65 years with alopecia areata. Some clones in this sample may be carry-over from other donors' samples. The chain was built from TRBV29-1 and TRBJ1-1; the D gene is possibly TRBD1, with 5 bases matching. Sequences were derived from whole blood, sampled in connection with sensitization to the hapten diphenylcyclopropenone (DPC). The nucleotide sequence reads TGCAGCGGGTCGTGGGGGGTGGAAGCTTTCTTT. Its amino acids are CSGSWGVEAFF.